Listed below are T cell receptor beta chains from one sample, sequenced in a study of Graves' ophthalmopathy and Graves' hyperthyroidism. TCRdb redid the calling of the multiplex PCR reads with MiXCR, one entry per CDR3 protein. The data show over a million distinct CDR3 sequences, with 35% to 40% seen just once and around 10% held by the top ten. Sequencing was carried out using peripheral blood or thyroid tissue (not recorded which). Source of these receptors: an adult man with Graves' hyperthyroidism. The CDR3 runs from the conserved cysteine through the conserved F or W. Each record gives: V gene, D gene, J gene, clone size, CDR3 DNA, CDR3 protein. The D gene is left open where the match is weak. A clone size is listed for some rows: how often the clone was seen (once, few, many), or a class if it is expanded.

TRBV9	.	TRBJ2-7	.	TGTGCCAGCAGCGAGGACCCGGGACGGGCTAACGAGCAGTACTTC	CASSEDPGRANEQYF
TRBV29-1	TRBD1	TRBJ2-2	many	TGCAGCGTTGAAATGGGGACAGGCGTCGGAGAGGAGCTGTTTTTT	CSVEMGTGVGEELFF
TRBV5-5	.	TRBJ1-2	many	TGTGCCAGCAGCTTGTTGGTTGGAGGCTACACCTTC	CASSLLVGGYTF
TRBV7-2	.	TRBJ2-7	.	TGTGCCAGCAGCCCATTTTCAGGGGAGGACTACGAGCAGTACTTC	CASSPFSGEDYEQYF
TRBV15	.	TRBJ2-7	.	TGTGCCACCAGCAGCTCTGCCCGAGACGAGCAGTACTTC	CATSSSARDEQYF
TRBV7-2	.	TRBJ2-5	.	TGTGCCAGCAGCGCCCAGACCAGGTCGGGTGAGACCCAGTACTTC	CASSAQTRSGETQYF
TRBV7-9	TRBD2	TRBJ2-7	many	TGTGCCAGCAGCTTTACTAGCGGTTACGAGCAGTACTTC	CASSFTSGYEQYF
TRBV7-8	TRBD1	TRBJ2-7	few	TGTGCCAGCAGCGAGACAGGGGGCCGCGAGCAGTACTTC	CASSETGGREQYF
TRBV20-1	.	TRBJ2-7	many	TGCAGTGCTAGCTTGGGAAGCTCCTACGAGCAGTACTTC	CSASLGSSYEQYF
TRBV5-1	.	TRBJ2-7	many	TGCGCCAGCAGCTTGGGGACGGCTGACTACGAGCAGTACTTC	CASSLGTADYEQYF